Presented here are 11 T cell receptor beta chains from one specimen sequenced in a study of cytomegalovirus exposure and HLA in healthy donors. PCR used 60 Vbeta primers and 13 Jbeta primers. TCRdb's copy holds only in-frame clones and misses some; the assay was immunoSEQ multiplex PCR. This sample carries about 70,000 clones, 75% to 90% of them seen once, and the ten largest clones take 2%. Source material: PBMCs. These receptor sequences come from a woman under 40 in good health and CMV-seronegative.

The rearrangement links TRBV5-1 to TRBJ2-2; TRBD2 agrees at 11 bases. CDR1 is SGHRS, CDR2 YFSETQ, per germline. The CDR3 is 19 residues long. Trimming took 0 bases from V and 2 from J; bases not matched to a gene: 9. CDR3 sequence (DNA): TGCGCCAGCAGCTTGGCGGGGACTAGCGGCAAAGGTAACACCGGGGAGCTGTTTTTT. Its translation is CASSLAGTSGKGNTGELFF.

DNA of the CDR3: TGTGCCAGCAGCCGAGGAGGACTAGCGGGAGAATACAATGAGCAGTTCTTC. The encoded protein is CASSRGGLAGEYNEQFF. The chain couples TRBV5-6 to TRBJ2-1; 13 bases match TRBD2. The CDR3 runs 17 residues. Germline trimming cut 4 bases from V and 4 bases from J; bases unmatched to any gene: 8. Germline V gene lookup returns CDR1 SGHDT and CDR2 YYEEEE.

This chain joins TRBV15 and TRBJ2-1, with 8 bases fitting TRBD2. The V gene end was trimmed by 2 bases and the J gene end by 3 bases; junction bases not matched to a gene: 6. The CDR3 covers 16 residues. Germline CDR1 reads LNHNV; CDR2 reads YYDKDF (reference sequence). CDR3 in DNA: TGTGCCACCAGCAGACCCGGAACTAGCGGCTACAATGAGCAGTTCTTC. Encoded protein: CATSRPGTSGYNEQFF.

The genes are TRBV19 and TRBJ1-1; 9 nucleotides align to TRBD1. Germline trimming cut 3 bases from V and 11 bases from J; bases unmatched to any gene: 4. Germline V gives CDR1 LNHDA, CDR2 SQIVND (reference sequence). The CDR3 sequence is 12 residues long. CDR3 in amino acids: CASSMGQGWAFF. In DNA, the CDR3 is TGTGCCAGTAGTATGGGACAGGGATGGGCTTTCTTT.

The chain combines TRBV28 with TRBJ1-4, with D hard to call. The CDR3 runs 14 residues. From germline, CDR1 is MDHEN and CDR2 SYDVKM. Trimming stripped 3 bases from V and 7 bases from J, with 12 bases between. The DNA of the CDR3 is TGTGCCAGCAGTTTCTCCAGGTCCAGTGAAAAACTGTTTTTT. This encodes CASSFSRSSEKLFF.

This chain uses TRBV7-2 with TRBJ2-2, with D perhaps matching TRBD1 (5 bases). Germline assignment: CDR1 SGHTA and CDR2 FQGNSA. The CDR3 extends over 16 amino acids. Trimming stripped 5 bases from V and 0 bases from J, with 13 bases between. CDR3 sequence reads: CASSPRGRANTGELFF. The CDR3 bases are TGTGCCAGCAGCCCTAGGGGCAGGGCGAACACCGGGGAGCTGTTTTTT.

The V and J genes are TRBV6-1 and TRBJ2-1, with 7 positions matching TRBD2. Trimming cost V 8 bases and J 2 bases; bases outside gene matches: 3. The CDR3 sequence is 13 residues long. Germline V gene data show CDR1 as MNHNS and CDR2 as SASEGT. CDR3 residues: CASGRATYNEQFF. The CDR3 region has the DNA TGTGCCAGCGGGAGGGCCACCTACAATGAGCAGTTCTTC.

The chain uses TRBV5-4 and TRBJ2-7; D unresolved. The germline V gene has CDR1 SGHNT and CDR2 YYREEE (reference sequence). This CDR3 is 13 amino acids long. The germline V and J ends were trimmed by 2 bases and 5 bases, with 11 bases remaining between them. CDR3 loop: CASSFKLADEQYF. The CDR3 region has the DNA TGTGCCAGCAGCTTCAAGTTGGCCGACGAGCAGTACTTC.

In nucleotides, the CDR3 is TGCGCCAGCAGCTTGGGGGCTAGCGGGAGGAGCACAGATACGCAGTATTTT. This sequence encodes CASSLGASGRSTDTQYF. This chain links TRBV5-1 with TRBJ2-3; 11 bases are shared with TRBD2. The CDR3 runs to 17 residues. The V segment lost 0 bases and the J segment 0 bases; nucleotides outside the gene matches: 3. Germline loops: CDR1 SGHRS, CDR2 YFSETQ.

The rearrangement links TRBV4-3 to TRBJ2-3, with 9 positions matching TRBD2. V dropped 1 base and J dropped 6; count of bases not matched to a gene: 14. The germline V gene has CDR1 LGHNA and CDR2 YSLEER. CDR3 length equals 18 residues. CDR3 nucleotides: TGCGCCAGCAGCCAAGCCCAGCGGGCGGGAGGGCCGGGCGATACGCAGTATTTT. Its translation: CASSQAQRAGGPGDTQYF.

The chain employs TRBV19 and TRBJ2-1; D remains unclear. Trimming pared 6 bases from V and 7 bases from J, leaving 13 bases between. From germline, CDR1 is LNHDA and CDR2 SQIVND (reference sequence). The CDR3 length is 13 residues. The CDR3 DNA follows: TGTGCCAGTAGCGCGACCCCTAGGAATGAGCAGTTCTTC. Translation: CASSATPRNEQFF.